A selection of T cell receptor beta chains follows, all from one sample in a study of tumor and adjacent non-tumor tissue in lung cancer. MiXCR was run by TCRdb on the multiplex PCR reads, yielding one entry per CDR3 protein. Here the sample spans about 100,000 distinct CDR3 sequences, roughly two thirds being singletons. The source material was distant non-tumor lung tissue. All receptors come from a young man with non-small cell lung cancer. Each CDR3 is given with its conserved first and last residue. Fields, in order: CDR3 DNA, CDR3 protein, CDR3 length, D gene, clone size, J gene, V gene. A D gene is named only where the DNA matches it firmly. Clone size appears in some rows only: once, few, many, or a class for an expanded clone.

DNA: TGCAGTGCCAAAGAGACGGACAGGGTTGTGGGGGTCTATGACTACACCTTT; CDR3: CSAKETDRVVGVYDYTF; length: 17; D: TRBD1; size: .; J: TRBJ1-2; V: TRBV20-1
DNA: TGTGTCAGCAGCCCTCGAGGTAGCGGGATAAGGTACAATGAGCTGTTCTTC; CDR3: CVSSPRGSGIRYNELFF; length: 17; D: TRBD2; size: .; J: TRBJ2-1; V: TRBV11-2
DNA: TGCAGCGTTGTGCCCAAAGGGGAGTTAGAAGAGACCCAGTACTTC; CDR3: CSVVPKGELEETQYF; length: 15; D: .; size: many; J: TRBJ2-5; V: TRBV29-1
DNA: TGTGCCAGCAGCTCCTCAGGCCTCGAGCAGTACTTC; CDR3: CASSSSGLEQYF; length: 12; D: .; size: .; J: TRBJ2-7; V: TRBV7-9
DNA: TGCGCCAGCGGCCAAGAGGGGGGGCGCACCATATATTTT; CDR3: CASGQEGGRTIYF; length: 13; D: .; size: .; J: TRBJ1-3; V: TRBV4-1
DNA: TGTGCCAGCAGCTTACGGGTCGGGCTGGCGGGGGCCTACAATGAGCACTTCTTC; CDR3: CASSLRVGLAGAYNEHFF; length: 18; D: .; size: .; J: TRBJ2-1; V: TRBV11-2
DNA: TGTGCCAGGAACCCTCCAGGGGGGGACACCGGGGAGCTGTTTTTT; CDR3: CARNPPGGDTGELFF; length: 15; D: .; size: .; J: TRBJ2-2; V: TRBV5-5
DNA: TGTGCCAGCTCCCAAAGGGACAGTAGGAACACTGAAGCCTCCTTT; CDR3: CASSQRDSRNTEASF; length: 15; D: TRBD1; size: .; J: TRBJ1-1; V: TRBV18
DNA: TGCAGTGCTAGAGTCGGGACTTCTCCCTACGAGCAGTACTTC; CDR3: CSARVGTSPYEQYF; length: 14; D: .; size: many; J: TRBJ2-7; V: TRBV20-1
DNA: TGTGCCAGCAGCTTAGGGACCTCCCGCGGGGAGACACAGCACTTC; CDR3: CASSLGTSRGETQHF; length: 15; D: .; size: .; J: TRBJ2-5; V: TRBV5-6